Listed here are 32 T cell receptor beta chains from one sample, sequenced in a study of cytomegalovirus exposure and HLA in healthy donors. Primers: 60 Vbeta forward and 13 Jbeta reverse. TCRdb's copy holds only in-frame clones and misses some; the assay was immunoSEQ multiplex PCR. Here the sample spans about 76,000 clones, approximately 70% being singletons. Sequences were obtained from PBMCs. The receptors were sampled from a woman aged 35 to 49 in good health and CMV-seropositive.

The J gene is TRBJ1-1, the V gene TRBV11-2; D is undetermined. In germline, CDR1 is SGHAT, CDR2 FQNNGV. V was clipped by 5 bases and J by 1 base, with 11 bases between them. The CDR3 has 14 residues. CDR3 amino acids: CASSPRQANTEAFF. The DNA of the CDR3 is TGTGCCAGCAGCCCCCGGCAGGCGAACACTGAAGCTTTCTTT.

The rearrangement joins TRBV5-1 to TRBJ1-6; unclear D gene. The CDR3 sequence is 16 residues long. Germline-derived CDR1 and CDR2 are SGHRS and YFSETQ. Trimming removed 0 bases at V and 7 bases at J, with 14 bases between. In nucleotides, the CDR3 is TGCGCCAGCAGCTTGGATGGCGGAAGAACGAATTCACCCCTCCACTTT. Its translation: CASSLDGGRTNSPLHF.

Turning to this clone: Other nucleotide sequences in the sample specify the same CDR3. The J gene is TRBJ1-2, the V gene TRBV2; possible D gene TRBD1, 6 bases. V was clipped by 7 bases and J by 5 bases, with 17 bases between them. CDR1 is SNHLY, CDR2 FYNNEI, per germline. CDR3 length equals 14 residues. This CDR3 is CASTADRGGYGYTF. CDR3 coding DNA: TGTGCCAGCACCGCGGATAGGGGGGGTTATGGCTACACCTTC.

This rearrangement joins TRBV4-2 to TRBJ2-7; D is ambiguous. V was cut by 0 bases and J by 4 bases, with 7 bases left in between. The germline CDR1 and CDR2 sequences are LGHNA and YNFKEQ. The CDR3 runs 13 residues. CDR3 amino acids: CASSQDTDYEQYF. The DNA of the CDR3 is TGTGCCAGCAGCCAAGATACAGATTACGAGCAGTACTTC.

J is TRBJ1-1 and V is TRBV5-1; 7 positions match TRBD1. This CDR3 spans 17 amino acids. Per the germline V gene, CDR1 is SGHRS and CDR2 is YFSETQ. The V and J ends lost 3 bases and 0 bases, in that order; junction bases with no gene match: 11. The CDR3 sequence is CASSSGWRDSMNTEAFF. The CDR3 nucleotides read TGCGCCAGCAGCTCCGGATGGCGGGACAGTATGAACACTGAAGCTTTCTTT.

The chain links TRBV18 to TRBJ1-6, with D perhaps matching TRBD1 (5 bases). Trimming shortened V by 3 bases and J by 10 bases, and 10 bases separated the two germline ends. This CDR3 has 13 amino acids. Germline-derived CDR1 and CDR2 are KGHSH and LQKENI. CDR3 in DNA: TGTGCCAGCTCACCTGGGGGGGGATCACCCCTCCACTTT. It yields the protein CASSPGGGSPLHF. Full variable domain (rest looked up from reference TRBV18 and TRBJ1-6): NAGVMQNPRHLVRRRGQEARLRCSPMKGHSHVYWYRQLPEEGLKFMVYLQKENIIDESGMPKERFSAEFPKEGPSILRIQQVVRGDSAAYFCASSPGGGSPLHFGNGTRLTVT.

There are a few counts of this clone. The chain employs TRBV28 and TRBJ1-5, with 7 bases identical to TRBD1. V was clipped by 4 bases and J by 6 bases; unmatched bases: 6. This CDR3 spans 14 amino acids. From germline, CDR1 is MDHEN and CDR2 SYDVKM. The CDR3 coding sequence is TGTGCCAGCAGTTCGGGACAGACTCCTCAGCCCCAGCATTTT. This codes for CASSSGQTPQPQHF.

J is TRBJ2-7 and V is TRBV9; D uncertain. V shed 0 bases and J shed 2 bases, with 9 bases lying between them. Germline V gene lookup returns CDR1 SGDLS and CDR2 YYNGEE. This CDR3 comprises 14 residues. This CDR3 reads CASSVGNSPYEQYF. CDR3 coding DNA: TGTGCCAGCAGCGTAGGTAACAGCCCCTACGAGCAGTACTTC.

J is TRBJ2-5 and V is TRBV14; D is undetermined. The CDR3 is 12 amino acids. V gave up 5 bases and J gave up 4 bases, with 8 bases separating them. CDR1 is SGHDN and CDR2 is FVKESK in the germline V gene. This chain's CDR3 is CASSGLGETQYF. DNA for the CDR3: TGTGCCAGCAGCGGGCTGGGAGAGACCCAGTACTTC.

This chain uses TRBV5-4 with TRBJ2-7, with D possibly TRBD2 on 6 matching bases. From germline, CDR1 is SGHNT and CDR2 YYREEE (reference sequence). Trimming stripped 4 bases from V and 7 bases from J, with 15 bases between. This CDR3 spans 13 amino acids. The CDR3: CASSLRDLPEQYF. The CDR3 nucleotides read TGTGCCAGCAGCCTAAGGGACTTACCGGAGCAGTACTTC.

V is TRBV7-2 and J is TRBJ2-5; 15 bases are shared with TRBD2. V shed 4 bases and J 4 bases; nucleotides not matched to a gene: 10. The CDR3 consists of 18 residues. Germline CDR1 and CDR2: SGHTA and FQGNSA. The CDR3 nucleotides are TGTGCCAGCAGCTCCGGGACTAGCGGGGGGTTCGGAGGAGAGACCCAGTACTTC. Protein: CASSSGTSGGFGGETQYF.

This chain uses TRBV29-1 with TRBJ2-1; TRBD2 is a possible D gene (6 bases). V lost 6 bases and J lost 8, with 11 bases in between. The CDR3 has 11 residues. Per the germline V gene, CDR1 is SQVTM and CDR2 is ANQGSEA. The CDR3 here is CSVGPGDEQFF. CDR3 bases: TGCAGCGTGGGTCCGGGGGATGAGCAGTTCTTC.

This clone was seen more than once but under ten times. Here the CDR3 DNA reads TGTGCCAGCAGCTGGGACAGGGAGCAGGCACCCCTCCACTTT. This sequence encodes CASSWDREQAPLHF. The chain links TRBV5-4 to TRBJ1-6; 9 bases are a match to TRBD1. Germline CDR1 is SGHNT and CDR2 is YYREEE (reference sequence). The V and J ends lost 3 bases and 11 bases, in that order; junction bases with no gene match: 6. The CDR3 runs 14 residues.

V gene TRBV6-5 combines with J gene TRBJ1-4; D not certain. The V and J ends lost 10 bases and 0 bases respectively, with 12 bases between them. Germline CDR1 and CDR2: MNHEY and SVGAGI. This CDR3 contains 14 residues. The CDR3 nucleotides read TGTGCCACAAGAGTTTCCTCAACTAATGAAAAACTGTTTTTT. Translating gives CATRVSSTNEKLFF.

This chain links TRBV9 with TRBJ2-5; 8 bases match TRBD2. Per the germline V gene, CDR1 is SGDLS and CDR2 is YYNGEE. Losses at the gene ends were 0 bases for V and 4 bases for J; bases not matched to a gene: 5. The length of the CDR3 is 15 residues. CDR3 sequence: CASSVDPAGVETQYF. The CDR3 DNA reads as TGTGCCAGCAGCGTAGACCCAGCGGGAGTAGAGACCCAGTACTTC.

This clone was recorded only once. This rearrangement joins TRBV6-5 to TRBJ1-3, with no clear D. The CDR3 contains 15 residues. Trimming cost V 5 bases and J 4 bases, with 15 bases left between them. Germline V gives CDR1 MNHEY, CDR2 SVGAGI. CDR3 protein: CASSTSLSIGNTIYF. The DNA for the CDR3 is TGTGCCAGCAGTACGTCTTTGAGTATAGGAAACACCATATATTTT.

This chain links TRBV21-1 with TRBJ2-7; the listed D gene, TRBD1, was not tested against the DNA. TRBV21-1 is recorded as a pseudogene. This CDR3 spans 15 amino acids. This chain's CDR3 is CASSERQGRSYEQYF. CDR3 in DNA: TGTGCCAGCAGCGAACGTCAGGGCAGGTCCTACGAGCAGTACTTC.

V is TRBV4-3 and J is TRBJ2-5; TRBD1 might be the D (5 bases). Matching the DNA end better, TRBJ2-7 makes the J call doubtful. The CDR3 is 15 amino acids. Germline loops: CDR1 LGHNA, CDR2 YSLEER. This chain's CDR3 is CASSQAIQGSYEQYF. The CDR3 nucleotides read TGCGCCAGCAGCCAAGCGATTCAGGGCTCCTACGAGCAGTACTTC.

V and J are TRBV6-1 and TRBJ1-3; 7 bases are a match to TRBD1. The CDR3 has 14 residues. Germline V CDR1 and CDR2: MNHNS, SASEGT. Trimming removed 6 bases from V and 2 bases from J; junction bases left unmatched: 4. CDR3 in amino acids: CASSVQGTGNTIYF. The CDR3, as DNA: TGTGCCAGCAGCGTACAGGGGACTGGAAACACCATATATTTT.

This clone has just a few counts. This chain uses TRBV9 with TRBJ1-3; D is unresolved. This CDR3 is 15 amino acids long. CDR1 and CDR2 from the germline V gene are SGDLS and YYNGEE. V lost 4 bases and J 0 bases, leaving 11 bases between the germline ends. The CDR3 spells CASSPWGVSGNTIYF. In nucleotides, the CDR3 is TGTGCCAGCAGCCCGTGGGGAGTCTCTGGAAACACCATATATTTT.

This clone was seen a few times. The chain couples TRBV14 to TRBJ1-1; D remains unclear. This CDR3 comprises 14 residues. With 4 bases removed from V and 4 bases from J, the gap between germline ends came to 13 bases. Germline V gene sequence: CDR1 SGHDN, CDR2 FVKESK. The CDR3 bases are TGTGCCAGCAGCCCGCTTGGAGGGTTCACTGAAGCTTTCTTT. The encoded protein is CASSPLGGFTEAFF.

V and J are TRBV19 and TRBJ2-1; TRBD2 matches 12 bases. CDR1 LNHDA and CDR2 SQIVND come from the germline V gene (reference sequence). This CDR3 has 17 residues. The V and J ends lost 6 bases and 1 base, in that order; junction bases with no gene match: 7. This CDR3 is CASRGGLAGGSYNEQFF. CDR3 nucleotides: TGTGCCAGTAGGGGTGGGCTAGCGGGGGGGTCCTACAATGAGCAGTTCTTC.

The chain couples TRBV7-9 to TRBJ2-7; weak D call: TRBD1 (6 bases). The CDR3 totals 13 residues. Germline CDR1 SEHNR, CDR2 FQNEAQ (reference sequence). The CDR3 DNA is TGTGCAACAAGGGGGAGAGGACCCCACGAGCAGTACTTC. Amino acids: CATRGRGPHEQYF.

This clone was picked up a small number of times. The gene calls are TRBV5-6 and TRBJ1-6; D unresolved. The germline V gene encodes CDR1 SGHDT and CDR2 YYEEEE. V lost 0 bases and J 6 bases, leaving 7 bases between the germline ends. The CDR3 length is 14 residues. Written as DNA, the CDR3 is TGTGCCAGCAGCTTGGAGGCGGGTAATTCACCCCTCCACTTT. Protein product: CASSLEAGNSPLHF.

The CDR3 here is CASKTLGVGNYGYTF. In DNA form, the CDR3 reads TGTGCCAGCAAAACGCTCGGGGTGGGGAACTATGGCTACACCTTC. This chain joins TRBV5-6 and TRBJ1-2; D is uncertain. Germline V gene lookup returns CDR1 SGHDT and CDR2 YYEEEE. V dropped 6 bases and J dropped 2 bases, with 17 bases sitting between them. The CDR3 runs to 15 residues. Full variable domain (outside the CDR3, taken from reference TRBV5-6 and TRBJ1-2): DAGVTQSPTHLIKTRGQQVTLRCSPKSGHDTVSWYQQALGQGPQFIFQYYEEEERQRGNFPDRFSGHQFPNYSSELNVNALLLGDSALYLCASKTLGVGNYGYTFGSGTRLTVV.

This sequence joins TRBV6-5 and TRBJ2-3; 11 bases are a match to TRBD1. This CDR3 has 16 amino acids. V lost 3 bases and J lost 0; bases outside the gene matches: 2. The germline gives CDR1 MNHEY, CDR2 SVGAGI. Here the CDR3 reads CASSYGQGASTDTQYF. CDR3 nucleotides: TGTGCCAGCAGTTATGGACAGGGGGCAAGCACAGATACGCAGTATTTT.

The rearrangement links TRBV5-6 to TRBJ2-4; possible D gene TRBD1, 5 bases. CDR1 is SGHDT and CDR2 is YYEEEE in the germline V gene. The CDR3 has 15 residues. Trimming left V 0 bases short and J 0 bases short, with 7 bases between. CDR3 amino acids: CASSLEGLAKNIQYF. The CDR3, as DNA: TGTGCCAGCAGCTTGGAGGGGTTAGCCAAAAACATTCAGTACTTC.

This clone occurred a few times. This sequence joins TRBV6-1 and TRBJ1-1; possibly TRBD1 for D (5 bases). CDR1 is MNHNS, CDR2 SASEGT, per germline. V dropped 1 base and J dropped 7 bases, with 16 bases sitting between them. The CDR3 covers 15 residues. DNA of the CDR3: TGTGCCAGCAGTGAAGTGGTATTGGGAAGGGGTGAAGCTTTCTTT. Its protein is CASSEVVLGRGEAFF.

The J gene is TRBJ1-1, the V gene TRBV27, with TRBD1 as a possible D gene (5 bases). The V end lost 4 bases, the J end lost 0 bases, and 15 bases lay between the germline ends. CDR3 length equals 16 residues. In germline, CDR1 is MNHEY, CDR2 SMNVEV (reference sequence). The CDR3 reads CASSSSTGEVNTEAFF. CDR3 nucleotides: TGTGCCAGCAGTTCGAGCACGGGGGAAGTGAACACTGAAGCTTTCTTT.

V gene TRBV6-7 combines with J gene TRBJ2-7; D is perhaps TRBD1 (6 bases). TRBV6-7 is reported as an ORF; its role is uncertain. The CDR3 is 14 residues long. The V and J ends lost 5 bases and 0 bases respectively, with 11 bases between them. DNA for the CDR3: TGTGCCAGCAGTCGGGACACCTTCTCCTACGAGCAGTACTTC. Amino acids: CASSRDTFSYEQYF.

V is TRBV7-2 and J is TRBJ1-6; D unclear. Trimming took off 6 bases at V and 12 bases at J, with 15 bases between the two ends. The germline CDR1 and CDR2 sequences are SGHTA and FQGNSA. CDR3 length: 13 residues. CDR3 DNA sequence: TGTGCCAGCAGACTCGCGTCTATTGAACCCCTCCACTTT. Translating it yields CASRLASIEPLHF.

The rearrangement links TRBV18 to TRBJ2-4; 7 bases match TRBD1. From germline, CDR1 is KGHSH and CDR2 LQKENI. CDR3 length: 15 amino acids. Losses at the gene ends were 6 bases for V and 6 bases for J; bases not matched to a gene: 11. The CDR3 spells CASSPGTANLNIQYF. The DNA for the CDR3 is TGTGCCAGCTCCCCCGGGACAGCAAACTTAAACATTCAGTACTTC.